The 21 T cell receptor beta chains given below trace back to one sample, sequenced in a study of blood T cell repertoires in COVID-19. Sequencing used immunoSEQ multiplex PCR; TCRdb keeps in-frame clones, though not all of them. Of over 200,000 clones in the sample, about 80% are singletons; the top ten hold approximately 1.8%. The sequencing sample was made of PBMCs or T cells enriched from blood (not recorded which). These receptors were taken from a man aged 60-69 years who had recovered from COVID-19.

This clone was detected once. The V gene is TRBV2, the J gene TRBJ1-6; D may be TRBD1 (5 bases). The V end lost 6 bases, the J end lost 4 bases, and 13 bases lay between the germline ends. Germline CDR1 is SNHLY and CDR2 is FYNNEI. The length of the CDR3 is 15 residues. CDR3 bases: TGTGCCAGCAGCGGTGGGGCAAATTATAATTCACCCCTCCACTTT. Encoded protein: CASSGGANYNSPLHF. Looking up the rest from reference TRBV2 and TRBJ1-6 gives the full variable domain: EPEVTQTPSHQVTQMGQEVILRCVPISNHLYFYWYRQILGQKVEFLVSFYNNEISEKSEIFDDQFSVERPDGSNFTLKIRSTKLEDSAMYFCASSGGANYNSPLHFGNGTRLTVT.

This clone was found a few times. V gene TRBV28 combines with J gene TRBJ1-5, with 7 bases lining up with TRBD1. V trimming: 6 bases; J trimming: 4 bases; junction bases outside the gene matches: 6. The germline V gene encodes CDR1 MDHEN and CDR2 SYDVKM. This CDR3 has 14 residues. The CDR3 coding sequence is TGTGCCAGCAGCCCAGGCAGGGGGAATCAGCCCCAGCATTTT. Translating it yields CASSPGRGNQPQHF. The full variable domain, with the rest looked up from reference TRBV28 and TRBJ1-5, is DVKVTQSSRYLVKRTGEKVFLECVQDMDHENMFWYRQDPGLGLRLIYFSYDVKMKEKGDIPEGYSVSREKKERFSLILESASTNQTSMYLCASSPGRGNQPQHFGDGTRLSIL.

Only one count was recorded for this clone. CDR3 sequence (DNA): TGTGCCAGCAGCCAACCACAGGACCGGTATGGCTACACCTTC. Protein: CASSQPQDRYGYTF. This chain links TRBV6-2 or TRBV6-3 with TRBJ1-2, with D possibly TRBD1 on 5 matching bases. CDR1 and CDR2 from the germline V gene are MNHEY and SVGEGT. The CDR3 is 14 amino acids. V gave up 6 bases and J gave up 5 bases, with 16 bases separating them.

The CDR3 DNA is TGTGCCAGCAGCCTTCACCCGACAGGGGACACTGAAGCTTTCTTT. Its translation is CASSLHPTGDTEAFF. The chain links TRBV9 to TRBJ1-1; 8 bases fit TRBD1. Germline V gene lookup returns CDR1 SGDLS and CDR2 YYNGEE. Trimming took 4 bases from V and 3 from J; bases not matched to a gene: 8. The CDR3 spans 15 residues.

This clone was seen only once. V gene TRBV2 combines with J gene TRBJ1-2; tentative D call: TRBD1 (5 bases). Germline loops: CDR1 SNHLY, CDR2 FYNNEI. The length of the CDR3 is 12 residues. Trimming removed 6 bases at V and 7 bases at J, with 12 bases between. As DNA, the CDR3 is TGTGCCAGCAGGACAGAGCCCCGTGGCTACACCTTC. Translating it yields CASRTEPRGYTF.

The genes are TRBV4-3 and TRBJ2-1; 7 nucleotides line up with TRBD2. The CDR3 extends over 14 amino acids. V shed 1 base, J shed 12 bases, and the junction held 9 bases outside the gene matches. From germline, CDR1 is LGHNA and CDR2 YSLEER. CDR3 in amino acids: CASSQAYRAGMQFF. Here the CDR3 DNA reads TGCGCCAGCAGCCAAGCCTATCGAGCGGGGATGCAGTTCTTC.

J is TRBJ2-7 and V is TRBV11-3; unclear D gene. Germline loops: CDR1 SGHNT, CDR2 YENEEA. Trimming took off 6 bases at V and 1 base at J, with 13 bases between the two ends. The length of the CDR3 is 14 residues. The CDR3 region has the DNA TGTGCCAGCAGGCCCGACTTGAATTCCTACGAGCAGTACTTC. Translation: CASRPDLNSYEQYF.

This clone was seen a single time. J is TRBJ1-4 and V is TRBV5-1; 8 bases are a match to TRBD1. The germline V gene encodes CDR1 SGHRS and CDR2 YFSETQ. There are 14 residues in the CDR3. J lost 8 bases, V lost 0 bases, and 3 bases had no gene match. The CDR3 region is CASSLGTGTEKLFF. The DNA of the CDR3 is TGCGCCAGCAGCTTGGGGACAGGGACCGAAAAACTGTTTTTT.

The gene calls are TRBV15 and TRBJ1-5; 8 bases map to TRBD1. The germline CDR1 and CDR2 sequences are LNHNV and YYDKDF (reference sequence). CDR3 length equals 17 residues. The trim removed 0 bases at V and 4 bases at J, leaving 8 bases unmatched. The CDR3 reads CATSRETPGQANQPQHF. As DNA, the CDR3 is TGTGCCACCAGCAGAGAAACCCCGGGACAGGCGAATCAGCCCCAGCATTTT.

This clone was observed once. The chain couples TRBV7-3 to TRBJ2-7; 9 bases align to TRBD1. This CDR3 spans 15 amino acids. The junction had 9 bases not matched to a gene; V was cut back by 2 bases and J by 7 bases. The germline gives CDR1 SGHTA, CDR2 FQGTGA. For the CDR3, the DNA is TGTGCCAGCAGCTTAGGGACAGGGCGTTCGGGGGAGCAGTACTTC. Encoded protein: CASSLGTGRSGEQYF.

This clone was detected a few times. The chain links TRBV11-3 to TRBJ1-2; D is ambiguous. Trimming removed 5 bases from V and 0 bases from J, with 16 bases in between. Germline V lookup: CDR1 SGHNT, CDR2 YENEEA. The CDR3 loop spans 16 amino acids. The CDR3 coding sequence is TGTGCCAGCAGCGGTTCTTTCGCGTTGACTAACTATGGCTACACCTTC. Protein: CASSGSFALTNYGYTF.

The chain uses TRBV7-2 and TRBJ1-1; no definite D call. The CDR3 contains 14 residues. CDR1 SGHTA and CDR2 FQGNSA come from the germline V gene. V was trimmed by 7 bases and J by 1 base, leaving 13 bases between them. The CDR3 DNA sequence: TGTGCCAGCACCTTGACACCAGCGAACACTGAAGCTTTCTTT. Translation: CASTLTPANTEAFF.

Concerning this clone itself: The junction departs from germline at one end; a sequencing error may be responsible. The rearrangement links TRBV7-7 to TRBJ1-5; 7 bases agree with TRBD1. Per the germline V gene, CDR1 is SSHAT and CDR2 is FNYEAQ (reference sequence). The CDR3 runs to 18 residues. CDR3 nucleotides: TGTGCTAGCAGCTTAGTAGAGAGGGGGCTGGGAGAGAATCAGCCCCAGCATTTT. Amino acid sequence: CASSLVERGLGENQPQHF. Full variable domain (missing parts from reference TRBV7-7 and TRBJ1-5): GAGVSQSPRYKVTKRGQDVTLRCDPISSHATLYWYQQALGQGPEFLTYFNYEAQPDKSGLPSDRFSAERPEGSISTLTIQRTEQRDSAMYRCASSLVERGLGENQPQHFGDGTRLSIL.

The J gene is TRBJ2-7, the V gene TRBV11-3, with no clear D. The length of the CDR3 is 13 residues. In germline, CDR1 is SGHNT, CDR2 YENEEA. V lost 5 bases to trimming and J lost 4 bases, with 12 bases between them. CDR3 in DNA: TGTGCCAGCAGCCTTTCTCCGGTTTACGAGCAGTACTTC. Protein: CASSLSPVYEQYF.

This chain uses TRBV29-1 with TRBJ2-7; the match to TRBD1 covers 10 bases. Germline V gene lookup returns CDR1 SQVTM and CDR2 ANQGSEA. The CDR3 has 12 amino acids. V was clipped by 6 bases and J by 7 bases; unmatched bases: 6. The CDR3 DNA follows: TGCAGCGTAATGGGACAGGGGTCGGAGCAGTACTTC. Its protein is CSVMGQGSEQYF.

This clone was detected only once. The chain couples TRBV11-3 to TRBJ2-2, with 8 bases that match TRBD1. After removal of 5 bases from V and 7 bases from J, the junction contained 6 bases not matched to a gene. Looked up from germline, CDR1 is SGHNT and CDR2 is YENEEA. The CDR3 sequence is 14 residues long. CDR3 sequence (DNA): TGTGCCAGCAGCGTGACAGGGGAACGCGGGGAGCTGTTTTTT. This sequence encodes CASSVTGERGELFF.

The chain's CDR3 is CASSYFNPWTSGKNEQFF. The CDR3 nucleotides are TGTGCCAGCAGTTACTTCAACCCATGGACTAGCGGTAAAAATGAGCAGTTCTTC. The rearrangement links TRBV6-2 or TRBV6-3 to TRBJ2-1, with 10 bases that match TRBD2. CDR3 length: 18 residues. Germline CDR1 MNHEY, CDR2 SVGEGT. The V and J ends lost 1 base and 7 bases, in that order; junction bases with no gene match: 13.

This clone is a singleton in its sample. The rearrangement links TRBV4-3 to TRBJ2-3, with D possibly TRBD1 on 5 matching bases. The CDR3 sequence is 15 residues long. The germline V and J ends were trimmed by 0 bases and 5 bases, with 12 bases remaining between them. Germline CDR1 reads LGHNA; CDR2 reads YSLEER. CDR3 bases: TGCGCCAGCAGCCAAGATCGCAGGGTCGAAGATACGCAGTATTTT. Its protein is CASSQDRRVEDTQYF.

The rearrangement joins TRBV10-3 to TRBJ1-5; D may be TRBD1 (5 bases). From germline, CDR1 is ENHRY and CDR2 SYGVKD. V was shortened by 4 bases and J by 2 bases, with 9 bases between the two germline ends. The CDR3 runs 14 residues. CDR3 DNA: TGTGCCATCAGTGTAGGGGCGCGCAATCAGCCCCAGCATTTT. Translating it yields CAISVGARNQPQHF.

A few counts support this clone. V is TRBV6-5 and J is TRBJ2-2; weak D call: TRBD2 (6 bases). The CDR3 spans 13 residues. Germline V lookup: CDR1 MNHEY, CDR2 SVGAGI. With 2 bases removed from V and 9 bases from J, the gap between germline ends came to 10 bases. This CDR3 is CASSYGEVRELFF. CDR3 in DNA: TGTGCCAGCAGTTACGGGGAGGTGAGGGAGCTGTTTTTT.

V and J are TRBV5-1 and TRBJ2-5, with TRBD1 as a possible D gene (5 bases). Germline V gene lookup returns CDR1 SGHRS and CDR2 YFSETQ. This CDR3 contains 16 residues. Between the trimmed V and J ends, which lost 0 bases and 5 bases, there was a span of 17 bases. The CDR3 sequence: CASSLGVGWGRETQYF. The CDR3 coding sequence is TGCGCCAGCAGCTTGGGGGTTGGATGGGGCCGGGAGACCCAGTACTTC.